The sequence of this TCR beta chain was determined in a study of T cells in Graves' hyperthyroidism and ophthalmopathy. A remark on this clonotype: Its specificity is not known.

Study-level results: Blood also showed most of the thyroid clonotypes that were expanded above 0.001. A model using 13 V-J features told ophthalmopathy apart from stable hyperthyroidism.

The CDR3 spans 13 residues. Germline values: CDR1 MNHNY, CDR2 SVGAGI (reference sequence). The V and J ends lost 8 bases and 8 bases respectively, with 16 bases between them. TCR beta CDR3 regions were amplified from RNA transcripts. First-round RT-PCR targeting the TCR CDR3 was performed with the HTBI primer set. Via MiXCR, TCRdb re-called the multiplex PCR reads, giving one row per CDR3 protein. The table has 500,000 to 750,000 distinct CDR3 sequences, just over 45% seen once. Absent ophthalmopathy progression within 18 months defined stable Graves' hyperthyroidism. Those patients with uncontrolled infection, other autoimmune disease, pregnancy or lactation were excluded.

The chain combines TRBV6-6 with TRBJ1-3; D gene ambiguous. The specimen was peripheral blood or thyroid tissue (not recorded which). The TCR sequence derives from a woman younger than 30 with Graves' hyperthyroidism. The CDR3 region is CASLQGYGYTIYF. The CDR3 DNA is TGTGCCAGCCTACAAGGGTATGGCTACACCATATATTTT.